This is a list of T cell receptor beta chains from one sample in a study of blood T cell repertoires in COVID-19. Method: immunoSEQ multiplex PCR; TCRdb's copy keeps in-frame clones and lacks some. The sample yields some 74,000 clones, less than 85% seen once. The sample was peripheral blood. The source is a woman aged 80 or over with acute or convalescent COVID-19. CDR3s include the opening cysteine and the closing phenylalanine or tryptophan. Fields, in order: clone size, D gene, J gene, V gene, CDR3 DNA, CDR3 protein. A D gene is named only where the DNA matches it firmly. Clone size appears in some rows only: once, few, many, or a class for an expanded clone.

>.|.|TRBJ1-1|TRBV5-5
TGTGCCAGCAGCTTGGGAGGCCAGAACACTGAAGCTTTCTTT
CASSLGGQNTEAFF
>.|.|TRBJ1-6|TRBV2
TGTGCCAGCAGTCAACAGGGACCCAATTCACCCCTCCACTTT
CASSQQGPNSPLHF
>.|.|TRBJ2-3|TRBV24-1
TGTGCCACCAGTGGGGGAGGGGGGGGCACAGATACGCAGTATTTT
CATSGGGGGTDTQYF
>.|.|TRBJ2-2|TRBV11-2
TGTGCCAGCAGCCCGAGGGGGTTCGGCACCGGGGAGCTGTTTTTT
CASSPRGFGTGELFF
>.|TRBD1|TRBJ2-7|TRBV10-3
TGTGCCATCGGGACAGGGGCATCAGGCGAGCAGTACTTC
CAIGTGASGEQYF
>.|TRBD2|TRBJ2-1|TRBV29-1
TGCAGCGGGAAGGGACTAGCGGGAGTCAATGAGCAGTTCTTC
CSGKGLAGVNEQFF
>few|TRBD1|TRBJ1-1|TRBV30
TGTGCCTGGACAGGGGGAAAAACTGAAGCTTTCTTT
CAWTGGKTEAFF
>.|TRBD1|TRBJ1-4|TRBV5-6
TGTGCCAGCAGCTTGAGGACAGGTCTCGAAAAACTGTTTTTT
CASSLRTGLEKLFF
>.|TRBD2|TRBJ2-7|TRBV6-5
TGTGCCAGCAGGCCCCGGGACTATTCCTCTTACGAGCAGTACTTC
CASRPRDYSSYEQYF
>.|.|TRBJ1-5|TRBV3-1/TRBV3-2
TGTGCCAGCAGCCAGGGAGTTAGCAATCAGCCCCAGCATTTT
CASSQGVSNQPQHF
>.|.|TRBJ2-5|TRBV5-1
TGCGCCAGCAAATTTCTCGGGGGCCAAGAGACCCAGTACTTC
CASKFLGGQETQYF
>.|.|TRBJ2-1|TRBV27
TGTGCCAGCAGTTTTGGCGGGAGAGGGGGGTCCTACAATGAGCAGTTCTTC
CASSFGGRGGSYNEQFF
>.|TRBD2|TRBJ2-7|TRBV10-3
TGTGCCATCAGTGAGAAGGGACTACCCTACGAGCAGTACTTC
CAISEKGLPYEQYF
>.|.|TRBJ1-2|TRBV18
TGTGCCAGCTCCCTTAAACAGGGCGACTATGGCTACACCTTC
CASSLKQGDYGYTF
>.|.|TRBJ1-4|TRBV30
TGTGCCTGCAATAGACAGACAACTAATGAAAAACTGTTTTTT
CACNRQTTNEKLFF
>.|TRBD2|TRBJ2-7|TRBV5-6
TGTGCCAGCAGCCGGGAGGTCATGAGCTACGAGCAGTACTTC
CASSREVMSYEQYF
>.|TRBD2|TRBJ2-1|TRBV12-3/TRBV12-4
TGTGCCGTTGGTCTGGGAGGGAACAATGAGCAGTTCTTC
CAVGLGGNNEQFF
>once|TRBD2|TRBJ2-1|TRBV27
TGTGCCAGCAGTACCCGGACAGGGGCGCTTAGCGGGAGGGGTTCCTACAATGAGCAGTTCTTC
CASSTRTGALSGRGSYNEQFF
>.|.|TRBJ2-6|TRBV10-2
TGCGCCAGCAGTGGTGGGGCCGGGGCCAACGTCCTGACTTTC
CASSGGAGANVLTF
>.|TRBD1|TRBJ2-7|TRBV6-5
TGTGCCAGCAGTTACTCGGGGACAGGGGAATACGAGCAGTACTTC
CASSYSGTGEYEQYF
>.|TRBD1|TRBJ1-4|TRBV10-3
TGTGCCATCAGTACAGGGGTAGGCGAAAAACTGTTTTTT
CAISTGVGEKLFF
>.|.|TRBJ2-4|TRBV5-4
TGTGCCAGCAGCTCAACCGCAACTGGAGCCAAAAACATTCAGTACTTC
CASSSTATGAKNIQYF
>.|.|TRBJ1-5|TRBV6-6
TGTGCCAGCAGTCTAAACAGGGTCGGGCAGCCCCAGCATTTT
CASSLNRVGQPQHF
>.|.|TRBJ1-2|TRBV5-1
TGCGCCAGCAGCTTGTATGGTGTCCGAGACAGCTATGGCTACACCTTC
CASSLYGVRDSYGYTF
>.|TRBD2|TRBJ2-1|TRBV14
TGTGCCAGCAGCCAAGATTTTGGGAGGGCCTCCTACAATGAGCAGTTCTTC
CASSQDFGRASYNEQFF
>.|.|TRBJ1-3|TRBV5-1
TGCGCCAGCAGCTTGTCCACCCGGGGAAGTGGAAACACCATATATTTT
CASSLSTRGSGNTIYF
>.|TRBD1|TRBJ1-2|TRBV19
TGTGCCAGTAGAGGGGACAGGGGGTATGGCTACACCTTC
CASRGDRGYGYTF
>.|TRBD1|TRBJ2-7|TRBV12-5
TGTGCTAGTGGTTTGAAACCCGGGACAGGGGGTTTCCCAATCTACGAGCAGTACTTC
CASGLKPGTGGFPIYEQYF
>.|.|TRBJ2-7|TRBV19
TGTGCCAGTAGTATCTTTGGGAGGAGGACCTCCTACGAGCAGTACTTC
CASSIFGRRTSYEQYF
>.|.|TRBJ1-4|TRBV7-6
TGTGCCAGCAGCTTAAGGGGACTCAATGAAAAGCTGTTTTTT
CASSLRGLNEKLFF
>.|TRBD1|TRBJ2-1|TRBV7-9
TGTGCCAGCAGCTTAGGGGACAGGCAAAACAATGAGCAGTTCTTC
CASSLGDRQNNEQFF
>.|.|TRBJ2-5|TRBV9
TGTGCCAGCAGCGCAGGACGGGGGCAAGAGACCCAGTACTTC
CASSAGRGQETQYF
>.|.|TRBJ1-4|TRBV27
TGTGCCAGCAGTCCCATCGGGCAGGGGTTTGAAAAACTGTTTTTT
CASSPIGQGFEKLFF
>.|.|TRBJ1-1|TRBV6-6
TGTGCCAGCAAGATTTACAGGGAAGGGGGGGTCACTGAAGCTTTCTTT
CASKIYREGGVTEAFF
>.|TRBD1|TRBJ1-2|TRBV5-4
TGTGCCAGCAGGTCGTTCGGGACAGTCTATGGCTACACCTTC
CASRSFGTVYGYTF
>.|.|TRBJ2-1|TRBV7-3
TGTGCCAGCAGCTTAACCTTCACAGCGGTGAGCTCCTACAATGAGCAGTTCTTC
CASSLTFTAVSSYNEQFF
>medium-sized|.|TRBJ2-7|TRBV24-1
TGTGCCACCAGTGACGCCACCGGGACATCCTTCTACGAGCAGTACTTC
CATSDATGTSFYEQYF
>.|TRBD2|TRBJ2-3|TRBV19
TGTGCCAGTAGTATAGAAGGGACTAGCGGCAATACGCAGTATTTT
CASSIEGTSGNTQYF
>few|.|TRBJ2-1|TRBV5-1
TGCGCCAGCAGCGCCCTCCCGTCATCCGGGAGAGACAATGAGCAGTTCTTC
CASSALPSSGRDNEQFF